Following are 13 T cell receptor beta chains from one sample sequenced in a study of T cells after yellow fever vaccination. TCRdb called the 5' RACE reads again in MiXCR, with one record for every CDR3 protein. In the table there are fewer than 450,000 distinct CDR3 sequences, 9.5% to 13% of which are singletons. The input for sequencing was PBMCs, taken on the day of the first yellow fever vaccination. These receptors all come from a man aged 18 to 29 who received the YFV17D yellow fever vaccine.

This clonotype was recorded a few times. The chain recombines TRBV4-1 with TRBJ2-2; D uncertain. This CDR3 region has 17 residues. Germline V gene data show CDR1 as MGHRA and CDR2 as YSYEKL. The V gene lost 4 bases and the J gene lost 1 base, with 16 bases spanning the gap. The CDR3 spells CASSRYPPERNTGELFF. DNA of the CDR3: TGCGCCAGCAGCCGCTACCCCCCAGAGAGGAACACCGGGGAGCTGTTTTTT.

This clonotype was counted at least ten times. CDR3 nucleotide sequence: TGTGCCAGCCAACAGGGGATGAACACTGAAGCTTTCTTT. Protein product: CASQQGMNTEAFF. The rearrangement joins TRBV3-1 to TRBJ1-1, with 7 bases matching TRBD1. The junction had 3 bases not matched to a gene; V was cut back by 8 bases and J by 0 bases. The CDR3 is 13 residues long. CDR1 is LGHDT, CDR2 YNNKEL, per germline (reference sequence).

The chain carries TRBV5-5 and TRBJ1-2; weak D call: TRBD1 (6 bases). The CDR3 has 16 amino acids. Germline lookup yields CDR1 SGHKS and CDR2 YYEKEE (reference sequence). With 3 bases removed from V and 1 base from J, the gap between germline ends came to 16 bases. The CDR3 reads CASSSARGAFNYGYTF. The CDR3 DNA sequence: TGTGCCAGCAGCTCTGCCCGGGGGGCCTTTAACTATGGCTACACCTTC.

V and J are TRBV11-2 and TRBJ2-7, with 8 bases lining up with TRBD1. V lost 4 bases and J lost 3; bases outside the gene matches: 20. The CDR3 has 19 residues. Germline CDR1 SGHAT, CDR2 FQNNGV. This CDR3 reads CASSSSPRAHGQGFYEQYV. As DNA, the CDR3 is TGTGCCAGCAGCTCTTCTCCTAGGGCCCATGGACAGGGATTCTACGAGCAGTACGTC.

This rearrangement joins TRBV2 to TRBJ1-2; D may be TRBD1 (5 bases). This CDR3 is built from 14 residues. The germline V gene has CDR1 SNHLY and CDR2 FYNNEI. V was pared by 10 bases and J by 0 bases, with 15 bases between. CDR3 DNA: TGTGCCACATCGACAGTGGTAGCTAACTATGGCTACACCTTC. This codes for CATSTVVANYGYTF.

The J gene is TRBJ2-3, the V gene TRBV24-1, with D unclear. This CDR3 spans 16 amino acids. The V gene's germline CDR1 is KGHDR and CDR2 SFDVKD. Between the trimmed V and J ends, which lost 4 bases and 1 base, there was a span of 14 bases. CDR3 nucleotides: TGTGCCACCAGTGACCCTTATTTATCTGGCACAGATACGCAGTATTTT. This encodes CATSDPYLSGTDTQYF.

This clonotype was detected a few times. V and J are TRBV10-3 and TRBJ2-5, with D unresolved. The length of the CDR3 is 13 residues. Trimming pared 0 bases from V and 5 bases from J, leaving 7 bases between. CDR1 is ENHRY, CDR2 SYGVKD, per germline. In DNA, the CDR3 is TGTGCCATCAGTGAGTCGACTCTCGAGACCCAGTACTTC. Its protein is CAISESTLETQYF.

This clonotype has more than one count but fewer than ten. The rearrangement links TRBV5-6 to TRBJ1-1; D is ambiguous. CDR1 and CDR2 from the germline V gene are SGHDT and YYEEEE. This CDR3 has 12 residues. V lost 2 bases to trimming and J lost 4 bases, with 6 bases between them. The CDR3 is CASSFLGTEAFF. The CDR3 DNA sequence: TGTGCCAGCAGCTTTCTGGGCACTGAAGCTTTCTTT. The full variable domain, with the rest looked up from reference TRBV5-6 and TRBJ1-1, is DAGVTQSPTHLIKTRGQQVTLRCSPKSGHDTVSWYQQALGQGPQFIFQYYEEEERQRGNFPDRFSGHQFPNYSSELNVNALLLGDSALYLCASSFLGTEAFFGQGTRLTVV.

Written as DNA, the CDR3 is TGTGCCAGCAGCCGCCGACAGGAATTAACCGGGGAGCTGTTTTTT. Protein sequence: CASSRRQELTGELFF. This sequence joins TRBV3-1 and TRBJ2-2, with D possibly TRBD1 on 6 matching bases. There are 15 residues in the CDR3. Germline V lookup: CDR1 LGHDT, CDR2 YNNKEL (reference sequence). V lost 4 bases and J 5 bases, leaving 14 bases between the germline ends.

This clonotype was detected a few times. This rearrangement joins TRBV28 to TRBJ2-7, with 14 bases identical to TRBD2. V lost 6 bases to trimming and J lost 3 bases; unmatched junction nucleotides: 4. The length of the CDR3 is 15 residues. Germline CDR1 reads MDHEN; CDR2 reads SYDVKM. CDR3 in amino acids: CASRTSGGGHYEQYV. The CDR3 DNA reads TGTGCCAGCAGGACTAGCGGGGGGGGTCACTACGAGCAGTACGTC.

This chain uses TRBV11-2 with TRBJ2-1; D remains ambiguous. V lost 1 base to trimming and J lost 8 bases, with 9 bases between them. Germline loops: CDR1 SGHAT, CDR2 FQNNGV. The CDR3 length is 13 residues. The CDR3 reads CASSLAHQDEQFF. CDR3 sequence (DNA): TGTGCCAGCAGCTTAGCTCACCAGGATGAGCAGTTCTTC. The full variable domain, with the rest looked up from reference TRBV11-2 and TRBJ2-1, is EAGVAQSPRYKIIEKRQSVAFWCNPISGHATLYWYQQILGQGPKLLIQFQNNGVVDDSQLPKDRFSAERLKGVDSTLKIQPAKLEDSAVYLCASSLAHQDEQFFGPGTRLTVL.

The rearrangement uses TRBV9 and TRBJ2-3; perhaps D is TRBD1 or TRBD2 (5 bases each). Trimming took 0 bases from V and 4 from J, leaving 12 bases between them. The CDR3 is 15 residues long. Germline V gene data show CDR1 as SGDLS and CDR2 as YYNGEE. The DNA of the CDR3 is TGTGCCAGCAGCGTAGGAGGGGCTCCGCCAGATACGCAGTATTTT. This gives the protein CASSVGGAPPDTQYF.

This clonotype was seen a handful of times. The CDR3: CASSWTEVNSPLHF. The CDR3 DNA reads TGTGCCAGCAGTTGGACAGAAGTAAATTCACCCCTCCACTTT. The rearrangement joins TRBV6-5 to TRBJ1-6; D possibly corresponds to TRBD1 (6 bases). Trimming pared 4 bases from V and 7 bases from J, leaving 11 bases between. This CDR3 region has 14 residues. The germline CDR1 and CDR2 sequences are MNHEY and SVGAGI.